This T cell receptor beta chain is from a study of T-cell memory formation after mild COVID-19. This clonotype has more than one count but fewer than ten. The target antigen is unknown. TCRdb passed the 5' RACE reads through MiXCR, listing each CDR3 protein once. The sample includes hundreds of thousands of distinct CDR3 sequences, approximately 14% of them seen just once. Findings of the study overall: Mainly CM and EM harbored the contracting CD4+ clones; mainly EMRA harbored the CD8+ ones.

From germline, CDR1 is DFQATT and CDR2 SNEGSKA (reference sequence). Trimming removed 6 bases at V and 5 bases at J, with 13 bases between. The CDR3 extends over 13 amino acids. Sequences were obtained from PBMCs or a T cell subset sorted from them (not recorded which). The chain uses TRBV20-1 and TRBJ1-4; possible D gene TRBD1, 5 bases. This clonotype was sampled from a man younger than 35 who had mild COVID-19 (a few samples of this study predate the infection). Cell type and time point are not known. CDR3 amino acids: CSAGLLANEKLFF. CDR3 coding DNA: TGCAGTGCGGGACTCCTAGCGAATGAAAAACTGTTTTTT.